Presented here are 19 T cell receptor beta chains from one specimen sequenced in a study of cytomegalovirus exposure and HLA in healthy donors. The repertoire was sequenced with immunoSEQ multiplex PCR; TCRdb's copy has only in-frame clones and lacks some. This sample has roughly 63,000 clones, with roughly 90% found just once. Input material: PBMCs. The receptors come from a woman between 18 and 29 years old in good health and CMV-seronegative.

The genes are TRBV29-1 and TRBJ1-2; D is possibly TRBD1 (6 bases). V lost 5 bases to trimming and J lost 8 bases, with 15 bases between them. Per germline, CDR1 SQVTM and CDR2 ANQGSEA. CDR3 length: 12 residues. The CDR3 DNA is TGCAGCGTTACACAGGGCCGGGAAGGCTACACCTTC. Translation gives CSVTQGREGYTF.

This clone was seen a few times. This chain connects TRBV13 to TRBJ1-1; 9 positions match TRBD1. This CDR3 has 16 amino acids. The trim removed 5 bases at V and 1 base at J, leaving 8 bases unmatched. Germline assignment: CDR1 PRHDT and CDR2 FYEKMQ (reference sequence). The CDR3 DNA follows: TGTGCCAGCAGCACTCTCCCGGGACAGGGGAACACTGAAGCTTTCTTT. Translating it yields CASSTLPGQGNTEAFF.

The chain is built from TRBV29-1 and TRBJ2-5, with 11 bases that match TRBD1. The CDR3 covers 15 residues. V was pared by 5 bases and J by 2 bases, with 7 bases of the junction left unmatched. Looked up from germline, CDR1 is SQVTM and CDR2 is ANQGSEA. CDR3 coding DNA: TGCAGCGTTCTCCGGGGACAGGGGGGACAAGAGACCCAGTACTTC. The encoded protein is CSVLRGQGGQETQYF.

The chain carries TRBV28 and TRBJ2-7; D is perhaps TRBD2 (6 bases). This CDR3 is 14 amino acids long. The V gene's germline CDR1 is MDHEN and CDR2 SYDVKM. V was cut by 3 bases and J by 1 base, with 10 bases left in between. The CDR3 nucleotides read TGTGCCAGCAGTTTTGGGACTTGGTCCTACGAGCAGTACTTC. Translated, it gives CASSFGTWSYEQYF.

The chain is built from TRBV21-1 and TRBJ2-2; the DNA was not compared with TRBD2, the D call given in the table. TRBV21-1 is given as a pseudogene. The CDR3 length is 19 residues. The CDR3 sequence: CASSKARSSGRLNTGELFF. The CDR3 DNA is TGTGCCAGCAGCAAAGCTCGTAGTAGCGGGAGGTTAAACACCGGGGAGCTGTTTTTT.

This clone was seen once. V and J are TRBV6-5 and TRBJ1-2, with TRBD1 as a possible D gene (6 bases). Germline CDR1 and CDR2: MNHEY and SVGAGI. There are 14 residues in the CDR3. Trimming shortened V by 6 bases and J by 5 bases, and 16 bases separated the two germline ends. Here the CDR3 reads CASSRGQYGYGYTF. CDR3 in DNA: TGTGCCAGCAGCCGCGGACAGTATGGTTATGGCTACACCTTC.

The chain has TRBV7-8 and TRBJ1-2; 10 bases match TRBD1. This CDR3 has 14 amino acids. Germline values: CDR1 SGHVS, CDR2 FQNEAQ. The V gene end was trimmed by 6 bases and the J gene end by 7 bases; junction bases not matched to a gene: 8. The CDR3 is CASSSRDRGLGYTF. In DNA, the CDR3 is TGTGCCAGCAGTTCCCGAGACAGGGGGCTTGGCTACACCTTC. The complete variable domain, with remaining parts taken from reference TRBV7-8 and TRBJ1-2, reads GAGVSQSPRYKVAKRGQDVALRCDPISGHVSLFWYQQALGQGPEFLTYFQNEAQLDKSGLPSDRFFAERPEGSVSTLKIQRTQQEDSAVYLCASSSRDRGLGYTFGSGTRLTVV.

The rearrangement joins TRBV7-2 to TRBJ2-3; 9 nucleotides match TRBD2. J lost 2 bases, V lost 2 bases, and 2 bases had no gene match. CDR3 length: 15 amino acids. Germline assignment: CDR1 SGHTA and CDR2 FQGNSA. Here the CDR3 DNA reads TGTGCCAGCAGCTTAAGGACTAGCGACACAGATACGCAGTATTTT. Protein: CASSLRTSDTDTQYF.

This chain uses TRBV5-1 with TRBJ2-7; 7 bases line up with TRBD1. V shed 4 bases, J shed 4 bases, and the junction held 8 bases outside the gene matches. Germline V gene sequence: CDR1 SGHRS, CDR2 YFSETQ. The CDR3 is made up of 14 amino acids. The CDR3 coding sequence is TGCGCCAGCAGCACGGGACAGTTAATGTACGAGCAGTACTTC. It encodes CASSTGQLMYEQYF.

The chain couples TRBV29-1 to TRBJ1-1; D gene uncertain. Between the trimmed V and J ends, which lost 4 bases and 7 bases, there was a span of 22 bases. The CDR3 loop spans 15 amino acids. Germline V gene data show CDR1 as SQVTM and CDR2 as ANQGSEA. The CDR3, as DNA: TGCAGCGTTGTTTGGCGACTGTATAAATTTAATGAAGCTTTCTTT. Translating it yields CSVVWRLYKFNEAFF. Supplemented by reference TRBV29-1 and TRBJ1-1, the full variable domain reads SAVISQKPSRDICQRGTSLTIQCQVDSQVTMMFWYRQQPGQSLTLIATANQGSEATYESGFVIDKFPISRPNLTFSTLTVSNMSPEDSSIYLCSVVWRLYKFNEAFFGQGTRLTVV.

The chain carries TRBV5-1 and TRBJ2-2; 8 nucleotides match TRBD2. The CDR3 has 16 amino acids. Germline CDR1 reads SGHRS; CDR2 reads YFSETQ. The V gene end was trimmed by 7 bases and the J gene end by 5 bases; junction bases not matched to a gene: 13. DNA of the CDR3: TGCGCCAGCGGCGGGACTAGTTTTTTTCAGACCGGGGAGCTGTTTTTT. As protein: CASGGTSFFQTGELFF. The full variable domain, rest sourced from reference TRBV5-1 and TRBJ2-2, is KAGVTQTPRYLIKTRGQQVTLSCSPISGHRSVSWYQQTPGQGLQFLFEYFSETQRNKGNFPGRFSGRQFSNSRSEMNVSTLELGDSALYLCASGGTSFFQTGELFFGEGSRLTVL.

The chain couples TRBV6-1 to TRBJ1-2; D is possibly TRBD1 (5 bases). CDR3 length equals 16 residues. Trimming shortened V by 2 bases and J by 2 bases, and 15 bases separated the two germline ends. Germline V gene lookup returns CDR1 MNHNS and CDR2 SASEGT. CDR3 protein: CASSEILAGQNYGYTF. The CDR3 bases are TGTGCCAGCAGTGAAATCCTCGCAGGGCAAAACTATGGCTACACCTTC.

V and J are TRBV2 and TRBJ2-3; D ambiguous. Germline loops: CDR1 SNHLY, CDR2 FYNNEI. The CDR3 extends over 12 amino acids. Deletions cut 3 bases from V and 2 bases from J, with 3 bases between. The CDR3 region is CASSEYTDTQYF. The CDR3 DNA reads TGTGCCAGCAGTGAGTACACAGATACGCAGTATTTT.

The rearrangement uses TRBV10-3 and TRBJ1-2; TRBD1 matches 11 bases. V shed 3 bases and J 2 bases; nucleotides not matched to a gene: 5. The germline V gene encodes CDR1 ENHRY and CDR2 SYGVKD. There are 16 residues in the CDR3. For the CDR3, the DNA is TGTGCCATCAGTGAAAGGACAGGGGGCTCGAACTATGGCTACACCTTC. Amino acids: CAISERTGGSNYGYTF.

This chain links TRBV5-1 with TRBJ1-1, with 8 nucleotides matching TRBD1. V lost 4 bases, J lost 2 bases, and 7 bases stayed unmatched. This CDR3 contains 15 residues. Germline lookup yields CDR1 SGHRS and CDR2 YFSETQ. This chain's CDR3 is CASSTGAGGNTEAFF. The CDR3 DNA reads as TGCGCCAGCAGCACCGGAGCAGGGGGCAACACTGAAGCTTTCTTT.

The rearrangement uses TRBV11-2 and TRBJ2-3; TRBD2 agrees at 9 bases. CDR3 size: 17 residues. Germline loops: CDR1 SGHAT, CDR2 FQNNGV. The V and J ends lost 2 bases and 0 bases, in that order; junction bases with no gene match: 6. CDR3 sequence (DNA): TGTGCCAGCAGCTTACTAGCGGGGTCCTCTAGCACAGATACGCAGTATTTT. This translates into CASSLLAGSSSTDTQYF. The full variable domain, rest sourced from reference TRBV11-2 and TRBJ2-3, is EAGVAQSPRYKIIEKRQSVAFWCNPISGHATLYWYQQILGQGPKLLIQFQNNGVVDDSQLPKDRFSAERLKGVDSTLKIQPAKLEDSAVYLCASSLLAGSSSTDTQYFGPGTRLTVL.

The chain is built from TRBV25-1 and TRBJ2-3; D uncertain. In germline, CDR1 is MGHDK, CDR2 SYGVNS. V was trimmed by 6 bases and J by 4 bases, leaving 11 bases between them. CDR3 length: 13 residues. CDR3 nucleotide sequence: TGTGCCAGCAGGCCCGTGGCGGCAGATACGCAGTATTTT. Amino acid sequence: CASRPVAADTQYF.

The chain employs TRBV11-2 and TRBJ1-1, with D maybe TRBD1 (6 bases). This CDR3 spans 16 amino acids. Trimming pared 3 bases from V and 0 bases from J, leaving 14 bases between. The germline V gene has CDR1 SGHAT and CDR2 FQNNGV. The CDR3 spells CASSFRITGMNTEAFF. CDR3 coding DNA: TGTGCCAGCAGCTTTCGAATAACAGGGATGAACACTGAAGCTTTCTTT.

As DNA, the CDR3 is TGTGCCAGCAGCGCCCGGGGGGCGCCTAGCCCCGGGGAGCTGTTTTTT. Amino acids: CASSARGAPSPGELFF. The J gene is TRBJ2-2, the V gene TRBV6-4; tentative D call: TRBD2 (7 bases). V lost 6 bases and J 6 bases, leaving 20 bases between the germline ends. The CDR3 spans 16 residues. The germline gives CDR1 MRHNA, CDR2 SNTAGT.